This T cell receptor beta chain was recovered during a study of shared clonotypes between healthy human individuals. Sequencing used immunoSEQ multiplex PCR; TCRdb keeps in-frame clones, though not all of them. The table includes some 500,000 clones, roughly 95% detected once. The ends were cut back, 4 bases at V and 1 base at J, with 16 bases in the middle. This CDR3 is built from 17 residues. CDR1 is MGHDK and CDR2 is SYGVNS in the germline V gene. The TCR originated in a woman aged 25 to 39 in good health. V and J are TRBV25-1 and TRBJ2-2; TRBD1 or TRBD2 may be the D gene (6 bases each). Sequenced material: naive CD4+ T cells sorted from blood. Subset specified: CD45RA+ positively selected. The CDR3: CASSGGAASRNTGELFF. In DNA form, the CDR3 reads TGTGCCAGCAGTGGGGGGGCCGCCAGCCGGAACACCGGGGAGCTGTTTTTT.